This T cell receptor beta chain originates from a study of neurological immune-mediated disorders. Study-level results: Multiple sclerosis was found to have the least TCR clonal expansion, below healthy controls, and HTLV-1-associated myelopathy the most. Expanded clones shared no CDR3 amino acid sequences across subjects, suggesting private repertoires in all groups.

Regarding this clonotype: Its target is unknown. A junction boundary mismatches the germline segment, possibly from a read error.

With 10-nucleotide random UMIs, 5'RACE was used to make the cDNA. TCRdb ran MiXCR on the 5' RACE reads and lists one entry per CDR3 protein. Among some 48,000 distinct CDR3 sequences, approximately 10% were seen once, and the ten largest hold around 20%. CDR3 size: 17 residues. From germline, CDR1 is LGHNA and CDR2 YSLEER. For the unsorted libraries, 2 million PBMCs stored at -80 C served as input. Sequencing was done on a sample of PBMCs. This sequence was found in a woman aged 40 to 50 with HTLV-1-associated myelopathy (HAM/TSP). The gene calls are TRBV4-3 and TRBJ2-3; possibly TRBD1 for D (6 bases). For the CDR3, the DNA is TGCGCCAGTAGCCAATATCTGGCGAACAGGGAGCCAGGTACGCAGTATTTT. Encoded protein: CASSQYLANREPGTQYF.